A single sample gave rise to the 30 T cell receptor beta chains below, sequenced in a study of T cells in Graves' hyperthyroidism and ophthalmopathy. Template material for amplifying TCR beta CDR3 regions consisted of RNA transcripts. RT-PCR in the first round (using the HTBI primer set) targeted the TCR CDR3. TCRdb recomputed calls from the multiplex PCR reads with MiXCR, one row per CDR3 protein. The sample has hundreds of thousands of distinct CDR3 sequences; nearly 20% are singletons. The sample taken for sequencing was blood. Every receptor here comes from a man aged 35 to 55 with Graves' ophthalmopathy.

This clonotype was recorded a few times. The V call is TRBV20-1, the J call TRBJ2-3; no reliable D call. Trimming stripped 3 bases from V and 4 bases from J, with 14 bases between. The CDR3 has 14 amino acids. Germline assignment: CDR1 DFQATT and CDR2 SNEGSKA (reference sequence). The CDR3 DNA reads as TGCAGTGCTAGCAGCTCAAGGGTACCAGATACGCAGTATTTT. It is translated as CSASSSRVPDTQYF.

This sequence joins TRBV4-2 and TRBJ2-7; 9 nucleotides agree with TRBD2. CDR3 size: 15 residues. The ends lost 4 bases at V and 1 base at J; junction bases unmatched: 5. The germline CDR1 and CDR2 sequences are LGHNA and YNFKEQ. CDR3 nucleotides: TGTGCCAGCAGCCTCATAGCGGGGGTTTCCTACGAGCAGTACTTC. This gives the protein CASSLIAGVSYEQYF.

This clonotype was counted between two and nine times. The chain's CDR3 is CASSEAPPGGSYNSPLHF. DNA for the CDR3: TGTGCCAGCAGTGAAGCCCCGCCCGGAGGGTCCTATAATTCACCCCTCCACTTT. This rearrangement joins TRBV6-1 to TRBJ1-6; D unresolved. The CDR3 covers 18 residues. Germline lookup yields CDR1 MNHNS and CDR2 SASEGT. V gave up 0 bases and J gave up 1 base, with 13 bases separating them.

This clonotype was picked up many times. CDR3 region: CASSWGNSPLHF. For the CDR3, the DNA is TGTGCCAGCAGTTGGGGGAATTCACCCCTCCACTTT. The chain combines TRBV12-3 or TRBV12-4 with TRBJ1-6; possibly TRBD1 for D (5 bases). This CDR3 comprises 12 residues. The V end lost 4 bases, the J end lost 7 bases, and 5 bases lay between the germline ends.

The sample holds many counts of this clonotype. This sequence joins TRBV5-1 and TRBJ2-1; 8 nucleotides align to TRBD2. CDR1 is SGHRS, CDR2 YFSETQ, per germline. V shed 0 bases and J 8 bases; nucleotides not matched to a gene: 7. The CDR3 totals 15 residues. The CDR3 is CASSLGAGLDHEQFF. CDR3 DNA: TGCGCCAGCAGCTTGGGTGCGGGACTAGATCATGAGCAGTTCTTC.

The chain recombines TRBV9 with TRBJ2-3, with TRBD2 as a possible D gene (6 bases). The V gene's germline CDR1 is SGDLS and CDR2 YYNGEE. This CDR3 has 18 amino acids. Trimming pared 3 bases from V and 0 bases from J, leaving 20 bases between. DNA of the CDR3: TGTGCCAGCAGCGCCCGGGGGAGAGGGCCAACTAGCACAGATACGCAGTATTTT. Residues: CASSARGRGPTSTDTQYF. The entire variable domain, with the rest obtained from reference TRBV9 and TRBJ2-3, is as follows: DSGVTQTPKHLITATGQRVTLRCSPRSGDLSVYWYQQSLDQGLQFLIQYYNGEERAKGNILERFSAQQFPDLHSELNLSSLELGDSALYFCASSARGRGPTSTDTQYFGPGTRLTVL.

The rearrangement links TRBV20-1 to TRBJ2-3; TRBD2 might be the D (5 bases). Germline V gene lookup returns CDR1 DFQATT and CDR2 SNEGSKA (reference sequence). This CDR3 contains 14 residues. V shed 1 base and J shed 5 bases, with 13 bases lying between them. The CDR3 nucleotides read TGCAGTGCTAGAGTGCCACCGGGGAGAGATACGCAGTATTTT. Its translation is CSARVPPGRDTQYF.

This clonotype was observed a few times. The chain links TRBV5-1 to TRBJ2-1; perhaps TRBD2 as D (5 bases). Trimming shortened V by 4 bases and J by 0 bases, and 11 bases separated the two germline ends. This CDR3 region has 15 residues. Germline CDR1 is SGHRS and CDR2 is YFSETQ. The CDR3 nucleotides are TGCGCCAGCAGCCCCGGGGTAGGCTCCTACAATGAGCAGTTCTTC. The encoded protein is CASSPGVGSYNEQFF.

V usage is TRBV6-1 and J usage is TRBJ2-1; D may match TRBD1 or TRBD2 (5 bases each). Germline V lookup: CDR1 MNHNS, CDR2 SASEGT. CDR3 length: 14 residues. V was shortened by 3 bases and J by 4 bases, with 10 bases between the two germline ends. The CDR3 bases are TGTGCCAGCAGTGACGGGACCGGATACAATGAGCAGTTCTTC. Translated, it gives CASSDGTGYNEQFF.

This clonotype was seen a handful of times. This chain connects TRBV29-1 to TRBJ2-1; TRBD1 aligns across 7 bases. Germline assignment: CDR1 SQVTM and CDR2 ANQGSEA. Trimming removed 1 base from V and 2 bases from J; junction bases left unmatched: 2. The CDR3 length is 14 residues. The CDR3 loop is CSVEGQGAYNEQFF. CDR3 bases: TGCAGCGTTGAAGGCCAGGGGGCCTACAATGAGCAGTTCTTC.

This clonotype was picked up many times. The rearrangement links TRBV27 to TRBJ1-5; a weak D match, TRBD1 (5 bases). The germline V gene encodes CDR1 MNHEY and CDR2 SMNVEV (reference sequence). The CDR3 covers 13 residues. Trimming stripped 2 bases from V and 5 bases from J, with 7 bases between. CDR3 protein: CASSLGGYQPQHF. In nucleotides, the CDR3 is TGTGCCAGCAGTTTAGGGGGGTATCAGCCCCAGCATTTT.

The chain combines TRBV4-2 with TRBJ2-3; D is perhaps TRBD1 or TRBD2 (7 bases each). The ends were cut back, 2 bases at V and 2 bases at J, with 23 bases in the middle. This CDR3 has 19 amino acids. The germline V gene has CDR1 LGHNA and CDR2 YNFKEQ. The CDR3 coding sequence is TGTGCCAGCAGCCAACAGGGGAATAGGGGGCTAGCGGTCACAGATACGCAGTATTTT. Amino acids: CASSQQGNRGLAVTDTQYF.

This clonotype has at least ten counts. The chain recombines TRBV12-3 or TRBV12-4 with TRBJ2-1; 7 nucleotides match TRBD1. The CDR3 consists of 15 residues. V trimming: 5 bases; J trimming: 4 bases; junction bases outside the gene matches: 8. CDR3 loop: CASSRQGWDYNEQFF. The CDR3 nucleotides read TGTGCCAGCAGTCGACAGGGCTGGGATTACAATGAGCAGTTCTTC.

The chain links TRBV11-2 to TRBJ2-1; 11 bases align to TRBD1. CDR3 length: 17 amino acids. Trimming at V came to 4 bases and at J to 0 bases, leaving 5 bases not matched to a gene. The V gene's germline CDR1 is SGHAT and CDR2 FQNNGV. The CDR3 bases are TGTGCCAGCAGCTCGGGACAGGGGGGAGGCTCCTACAATGAGCAGTTCTTC. It yields the protein CASSSGQGGGSYNEQFF.

In its sample, this clonotype was seen many times. The J gene is TRBJ2-3, the V gene TRBV11-2; 9 bases align to TRBD2. This CDR3 spans 16 amino acids. Germline lookup yields CDR1 SGHAT and CDR2 FQNNGV. V dropped 4 bases and J dropped 4; count of bases not matched to a gene: 9. CDR3 residues: CASSSSSGGPPDTQYF. The CDR3 DNA follows: TGTGCCAGCAGCTCCAGTAGCGGGGGCCCCCCAGATACGCAGTATTTT.

In its sample, this clonotype was seen many times. This rearrangement joins TRBV2 to TRBJ2-2; the D gene could be TRBD1 or TRBD2 (5 bases each). V was clipped by 6 bases and J by 7 bases, with 9 bases between them. CDR1 and CDR2 (germline): SNHLY, FYNNEI. The CDR3 has 12 residues. In DNA form, the CDR3 reads TGTGCCAGCAGGAGGGGCGGCGGGGAGCTGTTTTTT. As protein: CASRRGGGELFF.

This clonotype was seen a handful of times. CDR3 DNA sequence: TGTGCCAGCTGGGAAGGGAGCGGGAGTTCACCCCTCCACTTT. It encodes CASWEGSGSSPLHF. The chain employs TRBV3-1 and TRBJ1-6; D not certain. With 8 bases removed from V and 9 bases from J, the gap between germline ends came to 17 bases. The CDR3 consists of 14 residues. Germline CDR1 reads LGHDT; CDR2 reads YNNKEL (reference sequence).

At least ten counts were recorded for this clonotype. The genes are TRBV27 and TRBJ2-7; no reliable D call. Germline V gene data show CDR1 as MNHEY and CDR2 as SMNVEV (reference sequence). The CDR3 contains 11 residues. The V and J ends lost 6 bases and 5 bases respectively, with 8 bases between them. The chain's CDR3 is CASRLMDEQYF. In DNA form, the CDR3 reads TGTGCCAGCAGGTTGATGGACGAGCAGTACTTC.

Only a few counts were recorded for this clonotype. The CDR3 DNA follows: TGTGCCAGCAGCTTGCGTGCGGGCCCCGAAGGTCAGCCCCAGCATTTT. It encodes CASSLRAGPEGQPQHF. This rearrangement joins TRBV5-6 to TRBJ1-5; D gene uncertain. CDR1 and CDR2 (germline): SGHDT, YYEEEE. V lost 1 base and J lost 6, with 17 bases in between. This CDR3 region has 16 residues. Filled out from reference TRBV5-6 and TRBJ1-5, the complete variable domain reads DAGVTQSPTHLIKTRGQQVTLRCSPKSGHDTVSWYQQALGQGPQFIFQYYEEEERQRGNFPDRFSGHQFPNYSSELNVNALLLGDSALYLCASSLRAGPEGQPQHFGDGTRLSIL.

In its sample, this clonotype was seen many times. The rearrangement uses TRBV11-2 and TRBJ2-1; D unclear. V was cut by 4 bases and J by 7 bases, with 14 bases left in between. Germline V gene sequence: CDR1 SGHAT, CDR2 FQNNGV. The CDR3 sequence is 14 residues long. The CDR3 region is CASSSWQAVNEQFF. DNA of the CDR3: TGTGCCAGCAGCTCCTGGCAGGCCGTGAATGAGCAGTTCTTC.

V gene TRBV20-1 combines with J gene TRBJ2-1, with D tentatively TRBD2 (6 bases). V lost 0 bases and J lost 8, with 14 bases in between. This CDR3 contains 14 residues. Per germline, CDR1 DFQATT and CDR2 SNEGSKA (reference sequence). The CDR3 coding sequence is TGCAGTGCTAGAGAGGTAGCGGCGTCTGATGAGCAGTTCTTC. Its protein is CSAREVAASDEQFF.

The table lists this clonotype with many counts. V gene TRBV30 combines with J gene TRBJ1-2; perhaps TRBD1 as D (6 bases). The germline V and J ends were trimmed by 3 bases and 2 bases, with 10 bases remaining between them. CDR1 and CDR2 from the germline V gene are GTSNPN and SVGIG (reference sequence). The CDR3 has 13 residues. The chain's CDR3 is CAWSQTGNYGYTF. CDR3 sequence (DNA): TGTGCCTGGAGCCAAACAGGGAACTATGGCTACACCTTC.

This clonotype was seen many times. V is TRBV20-1 and J is TRBJ2-7, with 9 nucleotides matching TRBD2. Germline V CDR1 and CDR2: DFQATT, SNEGSKA (reference sequence). Trimming removed 6 bases from V and 1 base from J; junction bases left unmatched: 10. This CDR3 comprises 15 residues. This CDR3 reads CSADSSGDLSYEQYF. DNA for the CDR3: TGCAGTGCCGACTCTAGCGGGGATTTATCCTACGAGCAGTACTTC.

This sequence joins TRBV15 and TRBJ1-2; D call uncertain. Germline loops: CDR1 LNHNV, CDR2 YYDKDF (reference sequence). Trimming cost V 0 bases and J 4 bases, with 6 bases left between them. The CDR3 contains 13 residues. The CDR3 region has the DNA TGTGCCACCAGCAGAGACCTTATCTATGGCTACACCTTC. Its translation is CATSRDLIYGYTF.

The chain has TRBV7-2 and TRBJ2-7; D unresolved. This CDR3 spans 13 amino acids. Germline loops: CDR1 SGHTA, CDR2 FQGNSA. V was pared by 1 base and J by 7 bases, with 11 bases between. CDR3 protein: CASSLVGSGEQYF. For the CDR3, the DNA is TGTGCCAGCAGCTTAGTAGGTTCCGGGGAGCAGTACTTC.

This clonotype was found many times. This chain links TRBV5-1 with TRBJ2-1; D gene ambiguous. This CDR3 spans 16 amino acids. The germline CDR1 and CDR2 sequences are SGHRS and YFSETQ. V lost 0 bases and J lost 0, with 10 bases in between. The CDR3 DNA is TGCGCCAGCAGCTTGGCCGCGGTTAGCTCCTACAATGAGCAGTTCTTC. This encodes CASSLAAVSSYNEQFF.

This chain links TRBV27 with TRBJ1-2, with D unclear. Germline V CDR1 and CDR2: MNHEY, SMNVEV (reference sequence). The ends were cut back, 5 bases at V and 6 bases at J, with 13 bases in the middle. The CDR3 is made up of 13 amino acids. CDR3 residues: CASSPDLGDGYTF. Here the CDR3 DNA reads TGTGCCAGCAGTCCCGATCTCGGGGATGGCTACACCTTC.

This clonotype appeared many times. This rearrangement joins TRBV12-3 or TRBV12-4 to TRBJ1-1; unclear D gene. V gave up 5 bases and J gave up 4 bases, with 11 bases separating them. The CDR3 loop spans 13 amino acids. In DNA form, the CDR3 reads TGTGCCAGCAGTCCAGTCCGGGGCACTGAAGCTTTCTTT. Its protein product is CASSPVRGTEAFF.

This clonotype has a count of ten or more. The rearrangement uses TRBV30 and TRBJ1-3, with TRBD1 identical over 9 bases. J lost 5 bases, V lost 2 bases, and 7 bases had no gene match. Germline V gene data show CDR1 as GTSNPN and CDR2 as SVGIG (reference sequence). CDR3 size: 15 residues. DNA for the CDR3: TGTGCCTGGAGTTACAGGGGGCAGCCACGAAACACCATATATTTT. Residues: CAWSYRGQPRNTIYF.

This clonotype was picked up a small number of times. The chain has TRBV9 and TRBJ2-3, with D possibly being TRBD1 or TRBD2 (6 bases each). Trimming took 0 bases from V and 2 from J, leaving 13 bases between them. The germline V gene has CDR1 SGDLS and CDR2 YYNGEE. The CDR3 totals 16 residues. CDR3 residues: CASSVVTGAITDTQYF. As DNA, the CDR3 is TGTGCCAGCAGCGTAGTTACGGGGGCCATCACAGATACGCAGTATTTT.